This T cell receptor (beta chain) was observed in a study of shared clonotypes between healthy human individuals. Cells designated naive CD8 were CD45RO-negative and were positively selected for CCR7, with terminally differentiated effector memory CD45RA+ cells excluded. Germline CDR1 SGHKS, CDR2 YYEKEE (reference sequence). V lost 4 bases and J lost 8, with 10 bases in between. This CDR3 is 12 amino acids long. Clones were read by immunoSEQ multiplex PCR, and TCRdb kept only the in-frame ones, dropping some. The repertoire holds 760,000 or so clones, with 95% to 97% as singletons. This receptor was obtained from a young man in good health. Sample: naive CD8+ T cells sorted from blood. This chain joins TRBV5-5 and TRBJ2-1, with a possible D match to TRBD2 (5 bases). CDR3 coding DNA: TGTGCCAGCAGCCTCTACGGGGATGAGCAGTTCTTC. This gives the protein CASSLYGDEQFF.